One and the same sample provided the 32 T cell receptor beta chains below, sequenced in a study of blood T cell repertoires in COVID-19 (dated by TCRdb to 2018 to 2020). The library relied on the immunoSEQ multiplex PCR assay. In TCRdb, the immuneACCESS table is reduced to in-frame sequences with V and J assigned. These tables do not hold every clone; where another copy was compared, an unresolved V gene accounts for under half, and the others remain unexplained. This sample holds 200,000 to 300,000 clones; about 90% were observed only once. 2.5% to 3.5% of the sample belongs to the ten largest clones. The specimen sequenced was peripheral blood. The receptors were gathered from a woman in her twenties or thirties who had recovered from COVID-19.

This clone occurred once. This rearrangement joins TRBV27 to TRBJ1-2, with D possibly being TRBD1 (6 bases). Trimming left V 2 bases short and J 8 bases short, with 18 bases between. The CDR3 spans 15 residues. Germline values: CDR1 MNHEY, CDR2 SMNVEV (reference sequence). The CDR3 DNA follows: TGTGCCAGCAGTTTAACACCGGACAGTCTGGGGGGCTACACCTTC. Translating gives CASSLTPDSLGGYTF.

The rearrangement joins TRBV23-1 to TRBJ2-3; 8 bases agree with TRBD2. TRBV23-1 is noted as an ORF with a role that remains uncertain. V dropped 5 bases and J dropped 2; count of bases not matched to a gene: 3. CDR3 length: 14 amino acids. In DNA, the CDR3 is TGCGCCAGCAGTTCCGGGGGGGACACAGATACGCAGTATTTT. It translates to CASSSGGDTDTQYF.

The V call is TRBV5-6, the J call TRBJ2-5, with D tentatively TRBD2 (6 bases). Germline V CDR1 and CDR2: SGHDT, YYEEEE. This CDR3 region has 16 residues. The ends were cut back, 3 bases at V and 2 bases at J, with 17 bases in the middle. CDR3 protein: CASSSPQSGRQETQYF. In DNA, the CDR3 is TGTGCCAGCAGCTCGCCTCAATCAGGGAGGCAAGAGACCCAGTACTTC.

The V call is TRBV5-1, the J call TRBJ1-5; a weak D match, TRBD1 (6 bases). Trimming pared 4 bases from V and 3 bases from J, leaving 11 bases between. Germline CDR1 reads SGHRS; CDR2 reads YFSETQ. The CDR3 covers 14 residues. The DNA for the CDR3 is TGCGCCAGCAGCCCCGGACAGCCCAATCAGCCCCAGCATTTT. The encoded protein is CASSPGQPNQPQHF.

In its sample, this clone was seen once. The J gene is TRBJ2-7, the V gene TRBV29-1; 7 bases line up with TRBD2. The CDR3 covers 13 residues. Germline V gene lookup returns CDR1 SQVTM and CDR2 ANQGSEA. The V gene end was trimmed by 2 bases and the J gene end by 1 base; junction bases not matched to a gene: 2. The CDR3 nucleotides are TGCAGCGTTGAAACGGGGGGATCCTACGAGCAGTACTTC. The encoded protein is CSVETGGSYEQYF.

The chain couples TRBV29-1 to TRBJ1-1; D call uncertain. Germline V CDR1 and CDR2: SQVTM, ANQGSEA. The CDR3 covers 13 residues. Trimming removed 4 bases from V and 0 bases from J, with 9 bases in between. The CDR3 sequence is CSVGLTMNTEAFF. In nucleotides, the CDR3 is TGCAGCGTTGGACTGACCATGAACACTGAAGCTTTCTTT.

The chain combines TRBV7-8 with TRBJ2-1, with TRBD2 matching 7 bases. This CDR3 contains 13 residues. V was clipped by 2 bases and J by 6 bases; unmatched bases: 1. The germline gives CDR1 SGHVS, CDR2 FQNEAQ. The CDR3 here is CASSLWTSNEQFF. The CDR3 DNA sequence: TGTGCCAGCAGCTTATGGACTAGCAATGAGCAGTTCTTC.

The chain has TRBV18 and TRBJ1-5; the match to TRBD1 covers 9 bases. Germline V CDR1 and CDR2: KGHSH, LQKENI. The CDR3 is made up of 16 amino acids. Losses at the gene ends were 3 bases for V and 1 base for J; bases not matched to a gene: 4. The CDR3 nucleotides are TGTGCCAGCTCACCGACCGGGACAGGGAGCAATCAGCCCCAGCATTTT. Its translation: CASSPTGTGSNQPQHF.

The chain joins TRBV6-6 to TRBJ2-3; no firm D call. Germline V lookup: CDR1 MNHNY, CDR2 SVGAGI (reference sequence). This CDR3 contains 14 residues. Trimming removed 7 bases at V and 4 bases at J, with 15 bases between. The CDR3 DNA reads TGTGCCAGCAATAACTTGGTAGAGGCAGATACGCAGTATTTT. As protein: CASNNLVEADTQYF.

The CDR3 DNA reads TGCGCCAGCAGCTTTAGTGGGGGGGTCACAGATACGCAGTATTTT. Its protein is CASSFSGGVTDTQYF. V usage is TRBV5-1 and J usage is TRBJ2-3; 7 bases map to TRBD2. CDR3 length equals 15 residues. In germline, CDR1 is SGHRS, CDR2 YFSETQ. Trimming took 2 bases from V and 2 from J; bases not matched to a gene: 5.

The rearrangement uses TRBV5-4 and TRBJ2-2; 9 nucleotides agree with TRBD1. The germline V gene has CDR1 SGHNT and CDR2 YYREEE (reference sequence). V dropped 2 bases and J dropped 2; count of bases not matched to a gene: 4. The CDR3 length is 16 residues. The CDR3 DNA reads TGTGCCAGCAGCTTAGGACAGGGGATAAACACCGGGGAGCTGTTTTTT. Protein: CASSLGQGINTGELFF.

This clone was picked up one time. This chain links TRBV6-1 with TRBJ2-6; 9 positions match TRBD1. The CDR3 extends over 18 amino acids. V was pared by 3 bases and J by 0 bases, with 6 bases of the junction left unmatched. The germline gives CDR1 MNHNS, CDR2 SASEGT. The CDR3 bases are TGTGCCAGCAGTGACCCCGGGACAGGGAGCTCTGGGGCCAACGTCCTGACTTTC. Residues: CASSDPGTGSSGANVLTF.

This clone was found once. The DNA for the CDR3 is TGTGCCAGCAGCTTGGGACAGCAAGAGACCCAGTACTTC. Amino acid sequence: CASSLGQQETQYF. This chain uses TRBV7-2 with TRBJ2-5; 7 nucleotides align to TRBD1. V lost 3 bases to trimming and J lost 2 bases; unmatched junction nucleotides: 0. The length of the CDR3 is 13 residues. Germline CDR1 reads SGHTA; CDR2 reads FQGNSA.

This chain uses TRBV19 with TRBJ2-3; possibly TRBD1 for D (6 bases). The CDR3 has 17 residues. Deletions cut 6 bases from V and 0 bases from J, with 19 bases between. Germline-derived CDR1 and CDR2 are LNHDA and SQIVND (reference sequence). The CDR3 DNA sequence: TGTGCCAGTAGCGGAGCTTACAGGGTTTTTAGCACAGATACGCAGTATTTT. Amino acid sequence: CASSGAYRVFSTDTQYF.

The gene calls are TRBV10-3 and TRBJ1-1; TRBD1 aligns across 8 bases. The CDR3 is made up of 14 amino acids. Trimming cost V 6 bases and J 2 bases; bases outside gene matches: 5. Germline V gene data show CDR1 as ENHRY and CDR2 as SYGVKD. CDR3 DNA sequence: TGTGCCATCAGGAAGCAGGGGGCTAACACTGAAGCTTTCTTT. This translates into CAIRKQGANTEAFF.

In this sample, this clone turned up once. The chain links TRBV6-5 to TRBJ1-2; 9 bases line up with TRBD1. The V gene's germline CDR1 is MNHEY and CDR2 SVGAGI. The CDR3 length is 16 residues. Trimming removed 0 bases from V and 6 bases from J; junction bases left unmatched: 8. The CDR3 DNA reads as TGTGCCAGCAGTTACTCGCAGCTGACAGGGGGTCATGGCTACACCTTC. Translating it yields CASSYSQLTGGHGYTF.

The chain's CDR3 is CASSSWPGANTGELFF. The CDR3 nucleotides read TGCGCCAGCAGCTCCTGGCCCGGGGCGAACACCGGGGAGCTGTTTTTT. The rearrangement joins TRBV5-1 to TRBJ2-2; tentatively, D is TRBD2 (5 bases). Trimming removed 3 bases at V and 0 bases at J, with 12 bases between. This CDR3 has 16 residues. Germline CDR1 is SGHRS and CDR2 is YFSETQ.

V and J are TRBV28 and TRBJ1-1; D gene unclear. The germline V gene encodes CDR1 MDHEN and CDR2 SYDVKM. The V end lost 2 bases, the J end lost 10 bases, and 11 bases lay between the germline ends. The CDR3 spans 12 residues. CDR3 bases: TGTGCCAGCAGTTTAGACGGGGTAGGAGCTTTCTTT. Its protein is CASSLDGVGAFF.

The rearrangement uses TRBV9 and TRBJ2-7; 7 bases agree with TRBD2. The CDR3 runs 14 residues. Germline loops: CDR1 SGDLS, CDR2 YYNGEE. J was trimmed by 5 bases and V by 2 bases; bases with no gene match: 7. The CDR3 sequence is CASSVAVGGDEQYF. CDR3 sequence (DNA): TGTGCCAGCAGCGTCGCTGTTGGGGGGGACGAGCAGTACTTC.

J is TRBJ1-6 and V is TRBV6-5; a possible D gene is TRBD1 (6 bases). The germline CDR1 and CDR2 sequences are MNHEY and SVGAGI. The CDR3 runs to 14 residues. Trimming left V 2 bases short and J 13 bases short, with 15 bases between. CDR3 residues: CASSYGQQPGPLHF. Here the CDR3 DNA reads TGTGCCAGCAGTTACGGACAGCAACCCGGGCCCCTCCACTTT.

The rearrangement uses TRBV11-2 and TRBJ1-6, with 11 bases identical to TRBD1. There are 18 residues in the CDR3. V shed 4 bases and J 6 bases; nucleotides not matched to a gene: 11. From germline, CDR1 is SGHAT and CDR2 FQNNGV. Here the CDR3 DNA reads TGTGCCAGCAGCTGGACCGGGACAGGGGGGAGGGTTAATTCACCCCTCCACTTT. This sequence encodes CASSWTGTGGRVNSPLHF.

The V call is TRBV20-1, the J call TRBJ2-7; D is undetermined. The ends were cut back, 2 bases at V and 6 bases at J, with 8 bases in the middle. Germline V lookup: CDR1 DFQATT, CDR2 SNEGSKA (reference sequence). The CDR3 consists of 11 residues. CDR3 in DNA: TGCAGTGCTAGAAATAACTTCGAGCAGTACTTC. This sequence encodes CSARNNFEQYF.

V usage is TRBV9 and J usage is TRBJ2-5; 14 positions agree with TRBD2. Germline V CDR1 and CDR2: SGDLS, YYNGEE. The V segment lost 3 bases and the J segment 3 bases; nucleotides outside the gene matches: 10. The length of the CDR3 is 18 residues. The CDR3 spells CASSAPKPGLAGEETQYF. DNA for the CDR3: TGTGCCAGCAGCGCACCAAAACCGGGACTAGCGGGGGAAGAGACCCAGTACTTC.

The chain combines TRBV5-1 with TRBJ2-1, with TRBD1 as a possible D gene (6 bases). This CDR3 spans 15 amino acids. Trimming stripped 3 bases from V and 3 bases from J, with 13 bases between. Per germline, CDR1 SGHRS and CDR2 YFSETQ. The DNA of the CDR3 is TGCGCCAGCAGCTCCCCAGGGGCGAGCTACAATGAGCAGTTCTTC. Translating it yields CASSSPGASYNEQFF.

This rearrangement joins TRBV10-3 to TRBJ2-2; 7 bases fit TRBD2. Germline values: CDR1 ENHRY, CDR2 SYGVKD. This CDR3 is built from 13 residues. The V segment lost 8 bases and the J segment 1 base; nucleotides outside the gene matches: 1. The CDR3 region is CAILAVNTGELFF. DNA for the CDR3: TGTGCCATCCTAGCGGTGAACACCGGGGAGCTGTTTTTT.

In DNA form, the CDR3 reads TGTGCCAGCAGCCCCGGACTAGCCAGATACGAGCAGTACTTC. The encoded protein is CASSPGLARYEQYF. The J gene is TRBJ2-7, the V gene TRBV7-2, with TRBD2 matching over 8 bases. CDR3 length equals 14 residues. V lost 5 bases to trimming and J lost 4 bases; unmatched junction nucleotides: 7. Germline CDR1 reads SGHTA; CDR2 reads FQGNSA.

The chain uses TRBV6-6 and TRBJ1-2; D gene uncertain. V lost 0 bases and J lost 8, with 10 bases in between. The CDR3 extends over 13 amino acids. Germline CDR1 reads MNHNY; CDR2 reads SVGAGI (reference sequence). CDR3 bases: TGTGCCAGCAGTTACTCCCAGTTTCAGGGCTACACCTTC. Its translation: CASSYSQFQGYTF.

The chain recombines TRBV9 with TRBJ1-4; possibly TRBD1 for D (5 bases). The CDR3 totals 14 residues. Trimming took 3 bases from V and 3 from J, leaving 9 bases between them. Germline CDR1 reads SGDLS; CDR2 reads YYNGEE. The CDR3, as DNA: TGTGCCAGCAGCGGGGCAGGGCCTAATGAAAAACTGTTTTTT. The encoded protein is CASSGAGPNEKLFF.

DNA of the CDR3: TGTGCCAGCAGCCCAGGGGGCGGACAGAACACCGGGGAGCTGTTTTTT. Residues: CASSPGGGQNTGELFF. The V call is TRBV9, the J call TRBJ2-2, with 8 bases fitting TRBD1. The CDR3 is 16 amino acids. Germline CDR1 SGDLS, CDR2 YYNGEE. The V gene end was trimmed by 4 bases and the J gene end by 1 base; junction bases not matched to a gene: 6.

The chain joins TRBV19 to TRBJ2-2; 14 bases match TRBD2. Germline V CDR1 and CDR2: LNHDA, SQIVND (reference sequence). V dropped 8 bases and J dropped 2; count of bases not matched to a gene: 10. This CDR3 is built from 18 residues. DNA of the CDR3: TGTGCCAGTCATGAAGGGACTAGCGGGGGCGCTAACACCGGGGAGCTGTTTTTT. Amino acid sequence: CASHEGTSGGANTGELFF.

This chain uses TRBV7-2 with TRBJ1-3; possible D gene TRBD1, 6 bases. Germline lookup yields CDR1 SGHTA and CDR2 FQGNSA. The CDR3 runs 16 residues. Trimming pared 4 bases from V and 0 bases from J, leaving 13 bases between. CDR3 sequence: CASSSRQAPSGNTIYF. CDR3 nucleotide sequence: TGTGCCAGCAGCTCAAGACAGGCTCCCTCTGGAAACACCATATATTTT.

V usage is TRBV7-9 and J usage is TRBJ2-2, with D possibly TRBD1 on 6 matching bases. V shed 5 bases and J shed 5 bases, with 15 bases lying between them. CDR1 and CDR2 (germline): SEHNR, FQNEAQ (reference sequence). This CDR3 contains 15 residues. CDR3 DNA: TGTGCCAGCAGCACCGTCGGGACACTGACCGGGGAGCTGTTTTTT. As protein: CASSTVGTLTGELFF.